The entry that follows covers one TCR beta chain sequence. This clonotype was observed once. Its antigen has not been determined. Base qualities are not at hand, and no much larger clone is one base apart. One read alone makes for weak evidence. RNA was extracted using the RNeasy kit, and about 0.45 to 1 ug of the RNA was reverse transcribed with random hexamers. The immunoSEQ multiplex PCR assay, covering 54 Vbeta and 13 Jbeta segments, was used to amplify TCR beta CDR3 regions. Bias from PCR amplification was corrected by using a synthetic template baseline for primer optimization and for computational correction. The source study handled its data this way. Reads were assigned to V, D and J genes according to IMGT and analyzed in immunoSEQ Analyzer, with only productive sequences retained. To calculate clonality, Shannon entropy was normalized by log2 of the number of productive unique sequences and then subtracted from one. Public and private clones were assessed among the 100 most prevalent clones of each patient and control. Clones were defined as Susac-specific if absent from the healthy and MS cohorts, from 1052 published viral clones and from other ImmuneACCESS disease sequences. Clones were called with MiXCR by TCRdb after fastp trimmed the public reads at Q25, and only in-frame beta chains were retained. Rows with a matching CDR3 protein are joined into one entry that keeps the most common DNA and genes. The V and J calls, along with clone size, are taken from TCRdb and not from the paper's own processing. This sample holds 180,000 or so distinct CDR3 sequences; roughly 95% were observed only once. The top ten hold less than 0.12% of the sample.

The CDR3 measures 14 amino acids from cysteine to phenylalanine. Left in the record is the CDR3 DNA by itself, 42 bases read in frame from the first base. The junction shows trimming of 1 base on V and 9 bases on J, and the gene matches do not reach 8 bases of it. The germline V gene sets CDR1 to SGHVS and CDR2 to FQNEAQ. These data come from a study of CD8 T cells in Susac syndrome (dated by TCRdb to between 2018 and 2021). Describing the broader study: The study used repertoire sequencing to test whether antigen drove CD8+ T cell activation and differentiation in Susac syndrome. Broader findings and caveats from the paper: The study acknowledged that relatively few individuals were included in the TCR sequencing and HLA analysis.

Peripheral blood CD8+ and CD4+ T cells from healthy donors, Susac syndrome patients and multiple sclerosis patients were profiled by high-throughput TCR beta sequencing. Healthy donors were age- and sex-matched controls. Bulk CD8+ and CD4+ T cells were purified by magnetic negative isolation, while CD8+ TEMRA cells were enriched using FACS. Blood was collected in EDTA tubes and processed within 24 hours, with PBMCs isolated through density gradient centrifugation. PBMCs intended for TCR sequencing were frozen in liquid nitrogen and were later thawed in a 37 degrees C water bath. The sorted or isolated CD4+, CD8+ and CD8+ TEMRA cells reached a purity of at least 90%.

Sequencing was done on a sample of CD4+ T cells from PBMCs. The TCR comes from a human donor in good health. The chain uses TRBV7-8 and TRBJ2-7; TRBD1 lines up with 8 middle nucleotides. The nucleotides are TGTGCCAGCAGCTTAGACCGGGACAGGACAGGGCAGTACTTC. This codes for CASSLDRDRTGQYF. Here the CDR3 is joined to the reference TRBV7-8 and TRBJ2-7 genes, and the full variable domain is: GAGVSQSPRYKVAKRGQDVALRCDPISGHVSLFWYQQALGQGPEFLTYFQNEAQLDKSGLPSDRFFAERPEGSVSTLKIQRTQQEDSAVYLCASSLDRDRTGQYFGPGTRLTVT.